This T cell receptor (beta chain) is from a study of radiation and T cells in renal cell carcinoma. Whole-study results and caveats: Pretreatment tumor biopsies were lacking, so baseline clonotypes are unknown.

This CDR3 spans 15 amino acids. CDR1 and CDR2 from the germline V gene are MGHRA and YSYEKL. V lost 1 base, J lost 3 bases, and 12 bases lay in between. Time point reported: blood 4 weeks post-SBRT, at nephrectomy. Treatment denoted: 15 Gy SBRT to primary tumor, nephrectomy 4 weeks later. After SBRT, blood was collected at 2 and 4 weeks, plus baseline. Concerning this clone: Its matching antigen is unknown.

Using immunoSEQ multiplex PCR, the repertoire was profiled, and TCRdb retains in-frame clones only, with some absent. The sample contains around 74,000 clones, approximately 82% of which appear only once. This chain links TRBV4-1 with TRBJ1-2; D is perhaps TRBD1 (6 bases). The source was blood, collected from a patient whose treatment included radiotherapy and nephrectomy. The TCR sequence derives from an older woman with renal cell carcinoma. The CDR3 sequence is CASSQGPKGDYGYTF. CDR3 nucleotide sequence: TGCGCCAGCAGCCAAGGGCCAAAGGGGGACTATGGCTACACCTTC.